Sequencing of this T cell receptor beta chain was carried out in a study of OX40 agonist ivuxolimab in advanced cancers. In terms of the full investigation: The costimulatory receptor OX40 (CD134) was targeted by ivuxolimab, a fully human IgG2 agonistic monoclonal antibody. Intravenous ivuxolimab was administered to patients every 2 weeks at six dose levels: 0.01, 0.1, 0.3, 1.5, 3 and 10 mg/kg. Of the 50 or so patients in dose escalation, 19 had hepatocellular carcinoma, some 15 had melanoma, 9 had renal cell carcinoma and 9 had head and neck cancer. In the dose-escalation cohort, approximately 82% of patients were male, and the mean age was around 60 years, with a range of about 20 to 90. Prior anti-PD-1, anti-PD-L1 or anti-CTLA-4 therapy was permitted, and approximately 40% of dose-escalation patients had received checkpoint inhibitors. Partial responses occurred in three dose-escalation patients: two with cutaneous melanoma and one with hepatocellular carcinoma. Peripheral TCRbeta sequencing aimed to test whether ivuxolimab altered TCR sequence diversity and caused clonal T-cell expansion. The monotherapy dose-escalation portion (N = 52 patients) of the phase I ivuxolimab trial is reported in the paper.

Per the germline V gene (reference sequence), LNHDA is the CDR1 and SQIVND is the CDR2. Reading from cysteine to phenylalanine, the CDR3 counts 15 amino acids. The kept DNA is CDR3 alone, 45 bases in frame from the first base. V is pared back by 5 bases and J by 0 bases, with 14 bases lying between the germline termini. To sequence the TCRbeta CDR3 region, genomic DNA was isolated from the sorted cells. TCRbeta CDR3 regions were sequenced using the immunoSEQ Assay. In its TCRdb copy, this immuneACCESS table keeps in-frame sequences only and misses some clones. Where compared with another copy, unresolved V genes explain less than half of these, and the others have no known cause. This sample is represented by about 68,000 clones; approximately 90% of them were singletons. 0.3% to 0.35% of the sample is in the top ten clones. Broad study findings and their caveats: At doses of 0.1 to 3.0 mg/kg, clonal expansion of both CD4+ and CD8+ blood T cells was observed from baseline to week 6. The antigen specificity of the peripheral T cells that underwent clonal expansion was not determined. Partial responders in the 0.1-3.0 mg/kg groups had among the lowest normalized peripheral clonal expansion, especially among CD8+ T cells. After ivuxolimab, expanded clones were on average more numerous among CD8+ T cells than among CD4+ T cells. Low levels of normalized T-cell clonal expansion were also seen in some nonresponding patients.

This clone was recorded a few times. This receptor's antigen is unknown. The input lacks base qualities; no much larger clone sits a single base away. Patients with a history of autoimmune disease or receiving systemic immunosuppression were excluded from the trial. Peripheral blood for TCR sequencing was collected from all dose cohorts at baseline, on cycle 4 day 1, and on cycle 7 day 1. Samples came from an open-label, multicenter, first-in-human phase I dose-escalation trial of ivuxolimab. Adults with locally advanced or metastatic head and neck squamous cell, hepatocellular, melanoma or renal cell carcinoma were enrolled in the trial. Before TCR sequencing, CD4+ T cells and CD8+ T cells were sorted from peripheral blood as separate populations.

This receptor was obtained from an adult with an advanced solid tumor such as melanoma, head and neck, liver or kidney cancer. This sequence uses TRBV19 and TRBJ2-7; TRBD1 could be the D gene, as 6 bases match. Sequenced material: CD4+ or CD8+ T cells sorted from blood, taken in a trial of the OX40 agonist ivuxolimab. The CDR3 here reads CASSGRTVGSYEQYF. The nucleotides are TGTGCCAGTAGTGGAAGGACAGTGGGCTCCTACGAGCAGTACTTC.